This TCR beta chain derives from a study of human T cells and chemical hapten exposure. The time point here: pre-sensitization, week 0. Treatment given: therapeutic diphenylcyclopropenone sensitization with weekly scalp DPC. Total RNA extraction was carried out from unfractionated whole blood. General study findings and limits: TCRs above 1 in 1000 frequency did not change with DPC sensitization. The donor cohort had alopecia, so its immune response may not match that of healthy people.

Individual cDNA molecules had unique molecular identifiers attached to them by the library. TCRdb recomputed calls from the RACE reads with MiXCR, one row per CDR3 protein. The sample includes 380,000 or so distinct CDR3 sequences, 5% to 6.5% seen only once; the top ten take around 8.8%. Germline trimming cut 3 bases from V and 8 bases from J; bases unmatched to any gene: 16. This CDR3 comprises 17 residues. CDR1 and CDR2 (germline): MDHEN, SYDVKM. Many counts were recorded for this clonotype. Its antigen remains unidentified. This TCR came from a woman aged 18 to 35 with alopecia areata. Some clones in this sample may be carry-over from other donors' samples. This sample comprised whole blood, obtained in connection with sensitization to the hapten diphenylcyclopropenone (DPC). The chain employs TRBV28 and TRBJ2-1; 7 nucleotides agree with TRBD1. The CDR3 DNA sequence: TGTGCCAGCAGTTTCAGAAGAAGGGCAGGGGGTATCGATGAGCAGTTCTTC. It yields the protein CASSFRRRAGGIDEQFF.